The present TCR beta chain was sequenced within a study of T cell responses to AZD1222 COVID-19 vaccine. Here immunoSEQ multiplex PCR was the method, and the copy in TCRdb shows in-frame clones only, minus some. The sample lists about 88,000 clones; about 89% were seen once. In regard to this clone: Its target is not known.

Second doses at about 4 or about 12 weeks were pooled. J lost 0 bases, V lost 6 bases, and 2 bases had no gene match. In germline, CDR1 is SGHNT, CDR2 YENEEA. CDR3 length: 15 residues. Regarding the study as a whole: Females outnumbered males among donors, who were mostly white British; clonal diversity was possibly underestimated. The breadth and depth of Spike-specific TCRs increased once two AZD1222 doses had been given.

The rearrangement links TRBV11-3 to TRBJ2-2; 9 bases are a match to TRBD2. This receptor was identified in an adult who received the AZD1222 COVID-19 vaccine. The specimen comprised peripheral blood, sampled 28 days after the second AZD1222 dose. In DNA form, the CDR3 reads TGTGCCAGCAGACCTAGCGGGGCGAACACCGGGGAGCTGTTTTTT. It yields the protein CASRPSGANTGELFF.